One and the same sample provided the 5 T cell receptor beta chains below, sequenced in a study of cytomegalovirus exposure and HLA in healthy donors (dated by TCRdb to about 2017). The protocol used for the library was the immunoSEQ multiplex PCR assay. For the multiplex PCR, a mixture combining 60 forward primers for TCR Vbeta segments and 13 reverse primers for TCR Jbeta segments was used. Entries here come from immuneACCESS through TCRdb and include only in-frame sequences with V and J called. Some clones fail to appear in such tables; in the studies checked, an unresolved V gene covers under half of the shortfall, and the cause of the remainder is unknown. This sample's records show 150,000 to 200,000 clones. Together, the top ten hold around 0.8% of the sample. Sequencing was performed on PBMCs. The receptors originated from a woman aged 18 to 35 in good health and CMV-seropositive.

This chain uses TRBV27 with TRBJ1-1; 8 bases match TRBD1. V was pared by 1 base and J by 1 base, with 5 bases of the junction left unmatched. The length of the CDR3 is 16 residues. From germline, CDR1 is MNHEY and CDR2 SMNVEV (reference sequence). CDR3: CASSLYSGTGNTEAFF. Here the CDR3 DNA reads TGTGCCAGCAGTTTATATTCCGGGACAGGGAACACTGAAGCTTTCTTT.

The V and J genes are TRBV5-3 and TRBJ1-6; 8 nucleotides line up with TRBD1. TRBV5-3 is filed as an ORF, its function uncertain. The CDR3 length is 17 residues. With 1 base clipped from V and 10 bases from J, the junction kept 13 bases outside the gene matches. The chain's CDR3 is CARSLTDRGWDRSPLHF. In DNA form, the CDR3 reads TGTGCCAGAAGCTTGACTGACAGGGGTTGGGATCGGTCACCCCTCCACTTT.

The chain has TRBV30 and TRBJ2-2; no clear D gene. Trimming took off 0 bases at V and 3 bases at J, with 11 bases between the two ends. The length of the CDR3 is 15 residues. Germline CDR1 reads GTSNPN; CDR2 reads SVGIG (reference sequence). CDR3 sequence: CAWSVMDRDTGELFF. Written as DNA, the CDR3 is TGTGCCTGGAGTGTTATGGATCGGGACACCGGGGAGCTGTTTTTT.

The gene calls are TRBV9 and TRBJ1-3; a possible D gene is TRBD1 (5 bases). The CDR3 extends over 13 amino acids. Germline V gene lookup returns CDR1 SGDLS and CDR2 YYNGEE. V lost 4 bases to trimming and J lost 2 bases, with 7 bases between them. The CDR3 region has the DNA TGTGCCAGCAGCCCAGGGACTGGAAACACCATATATTTT. It is translated as CASSPGTGNTIYF. Combining the CDR3 with reference TRBV9 and TRBJ1-3 gives the whole variable domain DSGVTQTPKHLITATGQRVTLRCSPRSGDLSVYWYQQSLDQGLQFLIQYYNGEERAKGNILERFSAQQFPDLHSELNLSSLELGDSALYFCASSPGTGNTIYFGEGSWLTVV.

The rearrangement uses TRBV5-4 and TRBJ1-1; D is uncertain. CDR1 and CDR2 (germline): SGHNT, YYREEE (reference sequence). This CDR3 has 12 residues. V was clipped by 5 bases and J by 4 bases, with 9 bases between them. The DNA for the CDR3 is TGTGCCAGCAGGACGGGAAGCACTGAAGCTTTCTTT. This gives the protein CASRTGSTEAFF. The entire variable domain, with the rest obtained from reference TRBV5-4 and TRBJ1-1, is as follows: ETGVTQSPTHLIKTRGQQVTLRCSSQSGHNTVSWYQQALGQGPQFIFQYYREEENGRGNFPPRFSGLQFPNYSSELNVNALELDDSALYLCASRTGSTEAFFGQGTRLTVV.